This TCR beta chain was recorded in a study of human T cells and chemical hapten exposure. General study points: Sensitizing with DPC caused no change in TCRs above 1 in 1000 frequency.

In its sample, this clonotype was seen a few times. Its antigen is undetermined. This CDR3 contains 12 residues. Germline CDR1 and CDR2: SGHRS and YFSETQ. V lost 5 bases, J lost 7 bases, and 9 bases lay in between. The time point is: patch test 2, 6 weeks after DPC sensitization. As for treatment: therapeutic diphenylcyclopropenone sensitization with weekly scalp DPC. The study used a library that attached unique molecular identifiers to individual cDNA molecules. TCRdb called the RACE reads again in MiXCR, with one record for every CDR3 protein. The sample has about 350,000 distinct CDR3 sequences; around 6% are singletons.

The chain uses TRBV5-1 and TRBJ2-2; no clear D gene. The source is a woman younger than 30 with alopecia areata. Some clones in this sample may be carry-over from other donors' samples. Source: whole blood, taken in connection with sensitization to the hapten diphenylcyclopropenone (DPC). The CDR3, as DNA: TGCGCCAGCAGTTTAAAGGGCGGGGAGCTGTTTTTT. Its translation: CASSLKGGELFF.